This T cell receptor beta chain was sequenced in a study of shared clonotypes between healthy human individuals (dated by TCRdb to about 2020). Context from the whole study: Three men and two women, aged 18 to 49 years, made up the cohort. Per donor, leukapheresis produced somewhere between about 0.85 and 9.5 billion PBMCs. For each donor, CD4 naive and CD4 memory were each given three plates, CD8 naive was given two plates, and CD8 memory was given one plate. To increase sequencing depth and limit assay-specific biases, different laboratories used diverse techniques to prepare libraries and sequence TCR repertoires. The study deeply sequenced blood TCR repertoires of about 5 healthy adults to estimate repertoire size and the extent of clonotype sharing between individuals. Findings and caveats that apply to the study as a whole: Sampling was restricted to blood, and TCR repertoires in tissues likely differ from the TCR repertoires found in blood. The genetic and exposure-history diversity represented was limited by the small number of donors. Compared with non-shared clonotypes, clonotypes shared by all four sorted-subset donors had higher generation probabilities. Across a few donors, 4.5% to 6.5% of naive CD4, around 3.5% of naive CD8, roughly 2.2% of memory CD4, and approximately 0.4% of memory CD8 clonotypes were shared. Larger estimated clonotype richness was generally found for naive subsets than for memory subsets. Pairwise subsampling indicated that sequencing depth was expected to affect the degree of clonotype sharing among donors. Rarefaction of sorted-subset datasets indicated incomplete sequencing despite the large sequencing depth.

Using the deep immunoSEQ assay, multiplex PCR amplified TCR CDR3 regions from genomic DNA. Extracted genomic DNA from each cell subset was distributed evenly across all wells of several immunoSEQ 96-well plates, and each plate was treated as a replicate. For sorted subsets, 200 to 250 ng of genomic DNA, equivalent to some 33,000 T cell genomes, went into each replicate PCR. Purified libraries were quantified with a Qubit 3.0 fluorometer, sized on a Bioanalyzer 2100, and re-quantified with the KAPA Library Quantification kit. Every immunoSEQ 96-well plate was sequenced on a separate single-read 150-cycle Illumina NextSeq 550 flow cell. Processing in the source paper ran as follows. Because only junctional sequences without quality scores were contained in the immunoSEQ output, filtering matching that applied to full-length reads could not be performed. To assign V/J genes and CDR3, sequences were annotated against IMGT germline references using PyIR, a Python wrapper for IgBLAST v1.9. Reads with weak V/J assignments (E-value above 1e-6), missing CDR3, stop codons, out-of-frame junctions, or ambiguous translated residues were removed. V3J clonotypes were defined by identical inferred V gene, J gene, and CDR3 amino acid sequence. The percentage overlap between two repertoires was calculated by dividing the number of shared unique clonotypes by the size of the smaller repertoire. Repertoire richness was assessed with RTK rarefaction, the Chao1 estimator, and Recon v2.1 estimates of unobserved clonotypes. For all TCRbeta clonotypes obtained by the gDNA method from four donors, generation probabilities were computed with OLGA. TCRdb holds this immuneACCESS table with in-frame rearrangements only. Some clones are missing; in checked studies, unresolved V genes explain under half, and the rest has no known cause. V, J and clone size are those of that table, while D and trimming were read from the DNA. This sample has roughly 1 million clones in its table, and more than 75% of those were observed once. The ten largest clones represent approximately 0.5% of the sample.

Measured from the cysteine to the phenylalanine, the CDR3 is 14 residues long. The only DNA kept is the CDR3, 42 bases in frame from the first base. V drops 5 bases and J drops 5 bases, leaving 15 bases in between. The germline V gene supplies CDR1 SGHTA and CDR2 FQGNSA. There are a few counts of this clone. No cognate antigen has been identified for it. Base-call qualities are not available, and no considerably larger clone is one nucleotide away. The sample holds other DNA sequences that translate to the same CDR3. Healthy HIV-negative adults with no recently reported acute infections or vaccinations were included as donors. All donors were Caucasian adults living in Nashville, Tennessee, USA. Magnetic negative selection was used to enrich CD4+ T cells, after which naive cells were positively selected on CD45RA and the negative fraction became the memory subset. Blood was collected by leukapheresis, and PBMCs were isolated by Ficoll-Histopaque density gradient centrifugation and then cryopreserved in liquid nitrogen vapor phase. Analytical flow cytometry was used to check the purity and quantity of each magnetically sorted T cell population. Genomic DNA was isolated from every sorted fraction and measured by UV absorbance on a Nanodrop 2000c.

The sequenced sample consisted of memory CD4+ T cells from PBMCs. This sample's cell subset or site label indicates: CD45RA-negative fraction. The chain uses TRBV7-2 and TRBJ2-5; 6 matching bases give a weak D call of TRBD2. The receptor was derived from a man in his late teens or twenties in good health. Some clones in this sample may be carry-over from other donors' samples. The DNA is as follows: TGTGCCAGCAGCCTCGATCGGGGGAGGGAGACCCAGTACTTC. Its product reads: CASSLDRGRETQYF.